This is a list of T cell receptor beta chains from one sample in a study of cytomegalovirus exposure and HLA in healthy donors. Assay: immunoSEQ multiplex PCR; the TCRdb copy retains only in-frame clones and omits some. Of about 140,000 clones in the sample, roughly 79% are singletons; the top ten hold 1.5% to 2%. What was sequenced was PBMCs. The receptors were gathered from a woman between 35 and 50 years old in good health and CMV-seronegative. The CDR3 runs from the conserved cysteine through the conserved F or W. The D gene is left open where the match is weak. Expanded clones are given a class, and other clones once, few, many or no size at all.

D gene: .
clone size: once
J gene: TRBJ2-3
V gene: TRBV7-9
CDR3 DNA: TGTGCCAGCAGCTTAGAACTAGCTGGCACGCAGTATTTT
CDR3 protein: CASSLELAGTQYF

D gene: TRBD1
clone size: few
J gene: TRBJ2-5
V gene: TRBV28
CDR3 DNA: TGTGCCAGCAGTCCAGGGGGAGAGACCCAGTACTTC
CDR3 protein: CASSPGGETQYF

D gene: TRBD2
clone size: .
J gene: TRBJ2-1
V gene: TRBV9
CDR3 DNA: TGTGCCAGCAGCGTAGCGGCTAGCGGGAGGGTTGACCCCAATGAGCAGTTCTTC
CDR3 protein: CASSVAASGRVDPNEQFF

D gene: .
clone size: .
J gene: TRBJ2-1
V gene: TRBV11-1
CDR3 DNA: TGTGCCAGCAGCTTAGCACTCGACAATGAGCAGTTCTTC
CDR3 protein: CASSLALDNEQFF

D gene: .
clone size: .
J gene: TRBJ2-7
V gene: TRBV5-1
CDR3 DNA: TGCGCCAGCAGCTTCGGAAGCCCTAAAGGCCTAGTAGAGCAGTACTTC
CDR3 protein: CASSFGSPKGLVEQYF

D gene: .
clone size: .
J gene: TRBJ1-1
V gene: TRBV18
CDR3 DNA: TGTGCCAGCTCACAGGTACAGGACACTGAAGCTTTCTTT
CDR3 protein: CASSQVQDTEAFF

D gene: .
clone size: once
J gene: TRBJ2-1
V gene: TRBV7-9
CDR3 DNA: TGTGCCAGCAGCACAACACTAGTCCCCCATGAGCAGTTCTTC
CDR3 protein: CASSTTLVPHEQFF

D gene: .
clone size: .
J gene: TRBJ1-1
V gene: TRBV28
CDR3 DNA: TGTGCCAGCAGTTTTCGGGATTCCACTGAAGCTTTCTTT
CDR3 protein: CASSFRDSTEAFF

D gene: .
clone size: .
J gene: TRBJ1-5
V gene: TRBV6-5
CDR3 DNA: TGTGCCAGCAGTTACTGGCAGGGTCAGCCCCAGCATTTT
CDR3 protein: CASSYWQGQPQHF

D gene: TRBD1
clone size: few
J gene: TRBJ1-1
V gene: TRBV4-1
CDR3 DNA: TGCGCCAGCAGCCAAGTCTTCGGGACAGCACCGGCTTTCTTT
CDR3 protein: CASSQVFGTAPAFF

D gene: TRBD1
clone size: .
J gene: TRBJ1-6
V gene: TRBV7-9
CDR3 DNA: TGTGCCAGCAGCTTAAGGGACAGAAATTCACCCCTCCACTTT
CDR3 protein: CASSLRDRNSPLHF

D gene: TRBD1
clone size: .
J gene: TRBJ2-7
V gene: TRBV7-8
CDR3 DNA: TGTGCCAGCAGCCTAGGGACAGAACACTCCTACGAGCAGTACTTC
CDR3 protein: CASSLGTEHSYEQYF

D gene: .
clone size: .
J gene: TRBJ2-7
V gene: TRBV7-9
CDR3 DNA: TGTGCCAGCAGCCCCAACACCGCGGACGGGCGCAGGGCATACGAGCAGTACTTC
CDR3 protein: CASSPNTADGRRAYEQYF

D gene: TRBD2
clone size: once
J gene: TRBJ2-1
V gene: TRBV29-1
CDR3 DNA: TGCAGCGTTGAAGAAGGAGGACTAGCTGACCTCAATGAGCAGTTCTTC
CDR3 protein: CSVEEGGLADLNEQFF

D gene: .
clone size: .
J gene: TRBJ2-7
V gene: TRBV7-2
CDR3 DNA: TGTGCCAGCAGCTTTTCCAGCTCCTACGAGCAGTACTTC
CDR3 protein: CASSFSSSYEQYF

D gene: TRBD2
clone size: .
J gene: TRBJ2-3
V gene: TRBV28
CDR3 DNA: TGTGCCAGCAGTCCCGGTAGCGGGAGGGTGGCAGATACGCAGTATTTT
CDR3 protein: CASSPGSGRVADTQYF

D gene: .
clone size: once
J gene: TRBJ1-2
V gene: TRBV25-1
CDR3 DNA: TGTGCCAGCAGTGACCAGGGACAATTTAATGGCTACACCTTC
CDR3 protein: CASSDQGQFNGYTF

D gene: TRBD2
clone size: .
J gene: TRBJ2-1
V gene: TRBV7-3
CDR3 DNA: TGTGCCAGCAGCTTATCGGCGGGAGGGCCGAATGAGCAGTTCTTC
CDR3 protein: CASSLSAGGPNEQFF

D gene: TRBD2
clone size: .
J gene: TRBJ2-5
V gene: TRBV25-1
CDR3 DNA: TGTGCCAGCAGTAAACCGGGACTACAAGAGACCCAGTACTTC
CDR3 protein: CASSKPGLQETQYF

D gene: .
clone size: .
J gene: TRBJ2-7
V gene: TRBV28
CDR3 DNA: TGTGCCAGCACTAAATCAGCAGAGGGTTCCTACGAGCAGTACTTC
CDR3 protein: CASTKSAEGSYEQYF

D gene: TRBD2
clone size: few
J gene: TRBJ2-7
V gene: TRBV4-2
CDR3 DNA: TGTGCCAGCGGCAGAGGGACTAGATGCTACGAGCAGTACTTC
CDR3 protein: CASGRGTRCYEQYF

D gene: TRBD1
clone size: once
J gene: TRBJ2-1
V gene: TRBV27
CDR3 DNA: TGTGCCAGCAGTTTACTGGGACAGGGATCCTACAATGAGCAGTTCTTC
CDR3 protein: CASSLLGQGSYNEQFF

D gene: .
clone size: .
J gene: TRBJ1-1
V gene: TRBV5-1
CDR3 DNA: TGCGCCAGCAGGGAAGGGGCGCGCCCCGGGAACACTGAAGCTTTCTTT
CDR3 protein: CASREGARPGNTEAFF

D gene: TRBD1
clone size: .
J gene: TRBJ1-5
V gene: TRBV15
CDR3 DNA: TGTGCCACCAGCAAAGCGCCCCGGACAGGGTCCTATAGCAATCAGCCCCAGCATTTT
CDR3 protein: CATSKAPRTGSYSNQPQHF